The rows below give T cell receptor beta chains drawn from one sample of a study of blood T cell repertoires in COVID-19. Using immunoSEQ multiplex PCR, the repertoire was profiled, and TCRdb retains in-frame clones only, with some absent. This sample has some 46,000 clones, with around 85% found just once. Specimen: peripheral blood. These receptors all come from a woman older than 75 with COVID-19, enrolled during active disease. CDR3s include the opening cysteine and the closing phenylalanine or tryptophan.

CDR3 protein: CASSPLAGVRYEQYF
V gene: TRBV7-2
J gene: TRBJ2-7

CDR3 protein: CASSLSRGGIYNEQFF
V gene: TRBV7-3
J gene: TRBJ2-1

CDR3 protein: CASSLKWTSGAPHNEQFF
V gene: TRBV25-1
J gene: TRBJ2-1

CDR3 protein: CASSYAHWGGRLDGYTF
V gene: TRBV6-2/TRBV6-3
J gene: TRBJ1-2

CDR3 protein: CASSTGQGLQETQYF
V gene: TRBV5-1
J gene: TRBJ2-5

CDR3 protein: CASSQRVAESTGELFF
V gene: TRBV7-6
J gene: TRBJ2-2

CDR3 protein: CASHESGTNEKLFF
V gene: TRBV2
J gene: TRBJ1-4

CDR3 protein: CASSYPGTAPTQYF
V gene: TRBV6-5
J gene: TRBJ2-5

CDR3 protein: CASSLDRGTQETQYF
V gene: TRBV4-1
J gene: TRBJ2-5

CDR3 protein: CASSLPAGGSYGYTF
V gene: TRBV5-6
J gene: TRBJ1-2